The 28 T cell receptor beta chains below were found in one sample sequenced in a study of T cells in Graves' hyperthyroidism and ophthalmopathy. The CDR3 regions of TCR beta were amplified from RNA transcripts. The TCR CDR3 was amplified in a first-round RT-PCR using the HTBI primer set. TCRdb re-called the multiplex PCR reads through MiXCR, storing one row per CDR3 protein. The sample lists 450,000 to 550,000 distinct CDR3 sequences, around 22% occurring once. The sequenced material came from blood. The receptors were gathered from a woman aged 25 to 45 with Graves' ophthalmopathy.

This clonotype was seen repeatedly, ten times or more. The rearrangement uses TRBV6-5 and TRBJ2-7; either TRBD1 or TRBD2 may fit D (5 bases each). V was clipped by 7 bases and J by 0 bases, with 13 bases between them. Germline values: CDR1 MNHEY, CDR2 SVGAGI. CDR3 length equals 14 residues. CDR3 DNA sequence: TGTGCCAGCAAAAACGGGGCGCACTCCTACGAGCAGTACTTC. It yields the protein CASKNGAHSYEQYF.

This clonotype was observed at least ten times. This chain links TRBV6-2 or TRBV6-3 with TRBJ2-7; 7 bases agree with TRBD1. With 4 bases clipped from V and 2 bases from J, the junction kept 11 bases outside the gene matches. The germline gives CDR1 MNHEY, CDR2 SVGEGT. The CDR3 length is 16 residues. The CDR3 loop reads CASSSETTGRTYEQYF. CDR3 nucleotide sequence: TGTGCCAGCAGTTCCGAGACGACAGGGCGAACCTACGAGCAGTACTTC.

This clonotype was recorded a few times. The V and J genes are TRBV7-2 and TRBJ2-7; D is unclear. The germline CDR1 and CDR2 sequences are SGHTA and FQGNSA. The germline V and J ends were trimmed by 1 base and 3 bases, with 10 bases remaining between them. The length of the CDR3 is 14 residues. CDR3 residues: CASSLGAPLYEQYF. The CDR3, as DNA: TGTGCCAGCAGCTTAGGAGCGCCCCTCTACGAGCAGTACTTC. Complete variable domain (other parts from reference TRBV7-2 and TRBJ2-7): GAGVSQSPSNKVTEKGKDVELRCDPISGHTALYWYRQSLGQGLEFLIYFQGNSAPDKSGLPSDRFSAERTGGSVSTLTIQRTQQEDSAVYLCASSLGAPLYEQYFGPGTRLTVT.

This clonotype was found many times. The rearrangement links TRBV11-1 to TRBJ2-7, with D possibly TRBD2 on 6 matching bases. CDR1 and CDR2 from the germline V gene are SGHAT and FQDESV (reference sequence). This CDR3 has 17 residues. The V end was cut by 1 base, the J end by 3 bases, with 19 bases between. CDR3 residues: CASSLVVSGVMGYEQYF. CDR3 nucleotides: TGTGCCAGCAGCTTAGTTGTGTCGGGAGTGATGGGCTACGAGCAGTACTTC.

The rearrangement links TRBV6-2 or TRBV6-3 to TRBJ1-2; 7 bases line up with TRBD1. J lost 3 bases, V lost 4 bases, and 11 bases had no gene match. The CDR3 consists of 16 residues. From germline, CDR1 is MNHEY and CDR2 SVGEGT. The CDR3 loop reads CASSLSGTEDHYGYTF. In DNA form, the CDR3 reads TGTGCCAGCAGTTTATCCGGGACAGAGGACCACTATGGCTACACCTTC.

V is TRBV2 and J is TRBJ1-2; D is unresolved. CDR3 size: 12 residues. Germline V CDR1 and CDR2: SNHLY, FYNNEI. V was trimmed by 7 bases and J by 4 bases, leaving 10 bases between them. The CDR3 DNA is TGTGCCAGCACCGATGCTCTCTATGGCTACACCTTC. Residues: CASTDALYGYTF. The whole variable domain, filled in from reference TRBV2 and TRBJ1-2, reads EPEVTQTPSHQVTQMGQEVILRCVPISNHLYFYWYRQILGQKVEFLVSFYNNEISEKSEIFDDQFSVERPDGSNFTLKIRSTKLEDSAMYFCASTDALYGYTFGSGTRLTVV.

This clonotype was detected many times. The CDR3 spells CASSLGQRYYEQYF. The CDR3 DNA sequence: TGTGCCAGCAGCCTCGGACAGCGGTACTACGAGCAGTACTTC. The chain employs TRBV14 and TRBJ2-7; D may be TRBD1 (6 bases). V shed 4 bases and J shed 3 bases, with 13 bases lying between them. Germline V lookup: CDR1 SGHDN, CDR2 FVKESK. CDR3 length: 14 residues. Combining the CDR3 with reference TRBV14 and TRBJ2-7 gives the whole variable domain EAGVTQFPSHSVIEKGQTVTLRCDPISGHDNLYWYRRVMGKEIKFLLHFVKESKQDESGMPNNRFLAERTGGTYSTLKVQPAELEDSGVYFCASSLGQRYYEQYFGPGTRLTVT.

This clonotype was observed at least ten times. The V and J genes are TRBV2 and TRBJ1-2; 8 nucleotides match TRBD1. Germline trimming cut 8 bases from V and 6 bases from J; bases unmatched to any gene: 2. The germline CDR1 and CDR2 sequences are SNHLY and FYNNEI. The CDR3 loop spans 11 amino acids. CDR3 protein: CASGQGDGYTF. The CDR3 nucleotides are TGTGCCAGCGGACAGGGAGATGGCTACACCTTC.

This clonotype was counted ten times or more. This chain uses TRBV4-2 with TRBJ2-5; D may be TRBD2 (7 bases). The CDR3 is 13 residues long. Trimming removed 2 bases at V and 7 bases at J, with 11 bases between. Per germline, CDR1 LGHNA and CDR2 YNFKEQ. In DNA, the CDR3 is TGTGCCAGCAGCCAATCAGGGGAGGGGACCCAGTACTTC. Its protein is CASSQSGEGTQYF.

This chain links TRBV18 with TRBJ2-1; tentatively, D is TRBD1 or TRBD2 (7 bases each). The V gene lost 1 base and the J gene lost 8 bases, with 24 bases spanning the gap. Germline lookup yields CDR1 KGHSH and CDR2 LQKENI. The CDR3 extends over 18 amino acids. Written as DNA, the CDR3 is TGTGCCAGCTCACCACGTTCCCAAATGAGGGGGCTAGCGGATGAGCAGTTCTTC. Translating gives CASSPRSQMRGLADEQFF.

In DNA, the CDR3 is TGTGCCAGCTCACGACCCCTGGGTGAGAACACTGAAGCTTTCTTT. This translates into CASSRPLGENTEAFF. The gene calls are TRBV18 and TRBJ1-1, with D hard to call. The V end was cut by 4 bases, the J end by 1 base, with 13 bases between. The CDR3 has 15 amino acids. Germline V gene sequence: CDR1 KGHSH, CDR2 LQKENI.

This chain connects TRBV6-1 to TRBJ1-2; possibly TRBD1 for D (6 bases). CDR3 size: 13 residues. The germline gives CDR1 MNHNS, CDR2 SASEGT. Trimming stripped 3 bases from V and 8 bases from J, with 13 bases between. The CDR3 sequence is CASSEVGGHGYTF. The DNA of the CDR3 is TGTGCCAGCAGTGAGGTCGGGGGCCACGGCTACACCTTC.

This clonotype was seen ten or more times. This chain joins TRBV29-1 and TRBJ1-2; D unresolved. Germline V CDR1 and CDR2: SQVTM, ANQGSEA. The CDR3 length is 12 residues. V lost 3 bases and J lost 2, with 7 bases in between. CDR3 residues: CSVDPANYGYTF. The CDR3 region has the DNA TGCAGCGTTGATCCAGCGAACTATGGCTACACCTTC.

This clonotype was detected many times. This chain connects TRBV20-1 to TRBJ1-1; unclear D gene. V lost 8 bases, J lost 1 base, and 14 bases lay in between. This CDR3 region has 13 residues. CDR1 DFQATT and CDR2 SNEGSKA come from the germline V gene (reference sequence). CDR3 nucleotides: TGCAGTTCTGTCCCTACTTCGAACACTGAAGCTTTCTTT. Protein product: CSSVPTSNTEAFF.

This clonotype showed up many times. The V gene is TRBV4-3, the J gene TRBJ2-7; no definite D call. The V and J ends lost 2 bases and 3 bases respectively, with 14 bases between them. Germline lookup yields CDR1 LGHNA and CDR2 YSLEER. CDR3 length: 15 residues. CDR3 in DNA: TGCGCCAGCAGCCAATCAGTGGTTCAGGACTACGAGCAGTACTTC. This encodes CASSQSVVQDYEQYF.

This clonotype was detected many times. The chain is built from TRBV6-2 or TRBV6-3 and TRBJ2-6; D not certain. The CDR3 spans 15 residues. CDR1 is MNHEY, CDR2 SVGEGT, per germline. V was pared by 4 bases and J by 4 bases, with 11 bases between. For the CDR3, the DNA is TGTGCCAGCAGTTCGTGGGGAAGCGGGGCCAACGTCCTGACTTTC. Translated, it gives CASSSWGSGANVLTF.

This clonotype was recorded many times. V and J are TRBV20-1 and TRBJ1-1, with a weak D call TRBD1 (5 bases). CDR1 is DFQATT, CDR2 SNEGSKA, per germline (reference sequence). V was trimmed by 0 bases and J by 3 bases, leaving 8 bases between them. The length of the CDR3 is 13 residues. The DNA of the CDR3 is TGCAGTGCTAGAGATGGCAGGGACACTGAAGCTTTCTTT. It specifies CSARDGRDTEAFF.

The CDR3 DNA sequence: TGTGCCAGCAGCCCGCCTCTGCCCGGGGAGCTGTTTTTT. This gives the protein CASSPPLPGELFF. The chain joins TRBV7-9 to TRBJ2-2; D is undetermined. V shed 5 bases and J shed 6 bases, with 10 bases lying between them. In germline, CDR1 is SEHNR, CDR2 FQNEAQ (reference sequence). This CDR3 is 13 amino acids long.

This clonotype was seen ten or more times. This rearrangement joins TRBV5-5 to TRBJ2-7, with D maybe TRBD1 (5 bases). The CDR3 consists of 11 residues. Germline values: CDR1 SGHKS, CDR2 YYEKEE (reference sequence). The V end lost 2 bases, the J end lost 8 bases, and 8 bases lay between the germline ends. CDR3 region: CASSLTDKQYF. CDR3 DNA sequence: TGTGCCAGCAGCTTAACGGACAAGCAGTACTTC.

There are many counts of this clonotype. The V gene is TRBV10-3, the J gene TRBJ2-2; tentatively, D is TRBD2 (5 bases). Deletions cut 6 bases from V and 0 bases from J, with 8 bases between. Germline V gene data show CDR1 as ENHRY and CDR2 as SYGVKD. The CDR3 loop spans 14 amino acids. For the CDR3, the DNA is TGTGCCATCAGGACCGGGACGAACACCGGGGAGCTGTTTTTT. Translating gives CAIRTGTNTGELFF.

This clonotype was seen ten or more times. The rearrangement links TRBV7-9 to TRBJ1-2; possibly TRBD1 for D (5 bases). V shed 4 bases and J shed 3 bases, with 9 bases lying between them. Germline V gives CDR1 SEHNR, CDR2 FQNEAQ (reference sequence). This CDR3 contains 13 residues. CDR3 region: CASSSRVDYGYTF. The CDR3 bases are TGTGCCAGCAGCTCCAGGGTAGACTATGGCTACACCTTC.

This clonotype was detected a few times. The chain's CDR3 is CASSYRQERGTGELFF. The CDR3 nucleotides are TGTGCCAGCAGCTATAGACAGGAAAGGGGCACCGGGGAGCTGTTTTTT. V is TRBV11-1 and J is TRBJ2-2; D might be TRBD1 (6 bases). The CDR3 spans 16 residues. Germline V gene data show CDR1 as SGHAT and CDR2 as FQDESV (reference sequence). V was trimmed by 4 bases and J by 4 bases, leaving 16 bases between them.

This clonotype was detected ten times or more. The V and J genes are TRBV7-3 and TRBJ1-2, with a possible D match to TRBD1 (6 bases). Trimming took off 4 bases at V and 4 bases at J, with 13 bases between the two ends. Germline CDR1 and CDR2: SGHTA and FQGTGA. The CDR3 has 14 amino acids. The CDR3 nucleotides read TGTGCCAGCAGCTCACAGGGAGGGACCTATGGCTACACCTTC. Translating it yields CASSSQGGTYGYTF.

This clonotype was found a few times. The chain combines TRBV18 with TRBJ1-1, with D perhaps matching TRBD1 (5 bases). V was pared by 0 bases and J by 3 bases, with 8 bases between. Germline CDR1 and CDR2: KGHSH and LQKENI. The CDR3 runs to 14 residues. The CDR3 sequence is CASSPPQGYTEAFF. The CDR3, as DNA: TGTGCCAGCTCACCACCGCAGGGTTACACTGAAGCTTTCTTT.

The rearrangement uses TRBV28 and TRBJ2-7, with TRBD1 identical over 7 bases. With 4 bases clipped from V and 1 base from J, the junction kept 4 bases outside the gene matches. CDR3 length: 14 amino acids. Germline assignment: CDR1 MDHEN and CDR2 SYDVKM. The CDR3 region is CASSWTGLSYEQYF. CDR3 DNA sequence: TGTGCCAGCAGTTGGACAGGCCTATCCTACGAGCAGTACTTC.

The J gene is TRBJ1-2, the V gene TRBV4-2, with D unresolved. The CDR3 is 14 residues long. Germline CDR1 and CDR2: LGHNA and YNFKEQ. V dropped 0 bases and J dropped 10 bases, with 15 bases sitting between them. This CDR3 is CASSQDAGGRAYTF. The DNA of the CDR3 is TGTGCCAGCAGCCAAGACGCGGGTGGGCGGGCCTACACCTTC.

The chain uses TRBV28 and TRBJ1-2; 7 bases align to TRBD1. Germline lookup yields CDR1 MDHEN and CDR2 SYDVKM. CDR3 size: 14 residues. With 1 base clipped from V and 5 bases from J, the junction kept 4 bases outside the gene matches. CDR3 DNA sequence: TGTGCCAGCAGTTTATATGCAGGGGGTTATGGCTACACCTTC. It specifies CASSLYAGGYGYTF.

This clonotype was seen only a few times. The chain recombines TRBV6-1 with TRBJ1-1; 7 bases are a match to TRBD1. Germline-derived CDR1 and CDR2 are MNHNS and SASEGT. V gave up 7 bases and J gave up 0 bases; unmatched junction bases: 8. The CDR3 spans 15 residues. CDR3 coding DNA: TGTGCCAGCAAACGTTGGGACAGTGTGAACACTGAAGCTTTCTTT. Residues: CASKRWDSVNTEAFF.